This T cell receptor (beta chain) emerged from a study of monozygotic twins with inflammatory bowel disease. Regarding the study as a whole: Reduced clonotype sharing with other individuals was observed in IBD patients relative to healthy twins, especially with disease activity.

Germline V gene data show CDR1 as DFQATT and CDR2 as SNEGSKA (reference sequence). The CDR3 spans 15 residues. With regard to this clonotype: Its antigen is unidentified.

Eight separate reactions for every sample produced the cDNA. UMIs that had a 6-nucleotide sample barcode were put in using template switching. TCRdb derives one entry per CDR3 protein from the 5' RACE reads, leaving out DNA. Reported are 150,000 to 200,000 distinct CDR3 sequences; the ten largest clones contain just under 7.5%. The rearrangement links TRBV20-1 to TRBJ2-3; the TCRdb call, TRBD2, lacks DNA for checking. Sequenced material: blood. This sequence was found in a human donor with ulcerative colitis or Crohn's disease, or a healthy co-twin of an affected twin (not recorded which). The CDR3 protein is CSALPGTTGTDTQYF.